The entry below describes one T cell receptor (beta chain). The trim removed 4 bases at V and 5 bases at J, leaving 11 bases unmatched. This CDR3 comprises 15 residues. Germline values: CDR1 SGHKS, CDR2 YYEKEE (reference sequence). This specimen belongs to a study of blood T cell repertoires in COVID-19. Using immunoSEQ multiplex PCR, the repertoire was profiled, and TCRdb retains in-frame clones only, with some absent. The data contain about 81,000 clones, 91% of them singletons. This sequence was found in a woman aged 50 to 65 in a cohort sampled during active COVID-19. Sequenced: peripheral blood. The rearrangement joins TRBV5-5 to TRBJ2-5, with 7 bases lining up with TRBD2. Here the CDR3 reads CASSPGRIGGETQYF. For the CDR3, the DNA is TGTGCCAGCAGCCCCGGGAGGATAGGCGGGGAGACCCAGTACTTC.